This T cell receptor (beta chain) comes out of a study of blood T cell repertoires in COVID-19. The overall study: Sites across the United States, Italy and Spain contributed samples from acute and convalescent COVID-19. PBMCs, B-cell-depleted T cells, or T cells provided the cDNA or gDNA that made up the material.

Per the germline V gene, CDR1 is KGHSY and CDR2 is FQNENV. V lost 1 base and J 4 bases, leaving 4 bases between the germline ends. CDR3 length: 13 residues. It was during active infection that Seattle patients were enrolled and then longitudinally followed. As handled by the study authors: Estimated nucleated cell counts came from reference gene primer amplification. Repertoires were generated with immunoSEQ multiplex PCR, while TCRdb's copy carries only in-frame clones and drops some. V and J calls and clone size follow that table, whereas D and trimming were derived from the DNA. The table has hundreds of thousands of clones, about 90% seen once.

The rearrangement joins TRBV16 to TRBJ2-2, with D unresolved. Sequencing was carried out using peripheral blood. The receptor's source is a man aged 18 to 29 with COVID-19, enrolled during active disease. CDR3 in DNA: TGTGCCAGCAGCCAATTACTCACCGGGGAGCTGTTTTTT. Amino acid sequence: CASSQLLTGELFF. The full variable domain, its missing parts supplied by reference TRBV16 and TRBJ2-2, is GEEVAQTPKHLVRGEGQKAKLYCAPIKGHSYVFWYQQVLKNEFKFLISFQNENVFDETGMPKERFSAKCLPNSPCSLEIQATKLEDSAVYFCASSQLLTGELFFGEGSRLTVL.